This entry describes one T cell receptor beta chain. The target antigen is unknown. The data originate from a study of OX40 agonist ivuxolimab in advanced cancers. Study information: Among those treated, three patients had partial responses, one with hepatocellular carcinoma and two with cutaneous melanoma.

Germline values: CDR1 LNHDA, CDR2 SQIVND (reference sequence). CDR3 length equals 15 residues. V trimming: 7 bases; J trimming: 1 base; junction bases outside the gene matches: 8. Study-level findings and limits: Low levels of normalized T-cell clonal expansion also appeared in some nonresponders. The study found that CD8+ T cells averaged more expanded clones than CD4+. In the 0.1 to 3.0 mg/kg range, CD4+ and CD8+ blood T cells had expanded clonally by week 6.

Measured with immunoSEQ multiplex PCR; TCRdb has only the in-frame clones, and not every one. In the table there are around 14,000 clones, 65% to 80% of which are singletons. The sequence was collected from an adult with an advanced solid tumor such as melanoma, head and neck, liver or kidney cancer. V and J are TRBV19 and TRBJ1-1; 8 bases match TRBD1. The sequences come from CD4+ or CD8+ T cells sorted from blood, collected in a trial of the OX40 agonist ivuxolimab. The CDR3 coding sequence is TGTGCCAGTAACGCCGCAGGGGGCCGGAACACTGAAGCTTTCTTT. It is translated as CASNAAGGRNTEAFF.